The 29 T cell receptor beta chains below all came from one sample that was sequenced in a study of cytomegalovirus exposure and HLA in healthy donors. Primers: 60 Vbeta forward and 13 Jbeta reverse. Data came from immunoSEQ multiplex PCR; TCRdb stores just in-frame clones and leaves some out. The sample yields 85,000 to 130,000 clones, approximately 79% seen once. Material: PBMCs. The origin of the receptors is a man between 60 and 70 years old in good health and CMV-seronegative.

The CDR3 DNA is TGTGCCAGCAGTTTACCATCAGAAACAGATACGCAGTATTTT. It is translated as CASSLPSETDTQYF. The chain is built from TRBV28 and TRBJ2-3; D is unclear. Germline CDR1 and CDR2: MDHEN and SYDVKM. CDR3 length: 14 amino acids. Trimming removed 2 bases at V and 3 bases at J, with 9 bases between.

This sequence joins TRBV4-3 and TRBJ1-1; D gene ambiguous. This CDR3 spans 14 amino acids. CDR1 and CDR2 (germline): LGHNA, YSLEER. Deletions cut 0 bases from V and 7 bases from J, with 12 bases between. CDR3 DNA: TGCGCCAGCAGCCAAGAGAGCGGGAGAGGTGAAGCTTTCTTT. Its protein product is CASSQESGRGEAFF.

V and J are TRBV2 and TRBJ1-6; no definite D call. This CDR3 has 16 amino acids. Trimming cost V 0 bases and J 10 bases, with 16 bases left between them. Germline V gives CDR1 SNHLY, CDR2 FYNNEI. DNA for the CDR3: TGTGCCAGCAGTGAAGCGTGGCAGTCGTACAAATCACCCCTCCACTTT. Translation: CASSEAWQSYKSPLHF.

In its sample, this clone was seen once. J is TRBJ1-4 and V is TRBV5-5; TRBD1 is a possible D gene (5 bases). CDR3 length: 15 residues. The V gene's germline CDR1 is SGHKS and CDR2 YYEKEE (reference sequence). V was trimmed by 6 bases and J by 2 bases, leaving 14 bases between them. The CDR3 sequence is CASTLWGETNEKLFF. The DNA for the CDR3 is TGTGCCAGCACCCTGTGGGGGGAGACTAATGAAAAACTGTTTTTT.

The V gene is TRBV9, the J gene TRBJ2-2; 12 bases are a match to TRBD2. The CDR3 extends over 17 amino acids. V was pared by 3 bases and J by 7 bases, with 10 bases of the junction left unmatched. CDR1 and CDR2 (germline): SGDLS, YYNGEE. The CDR3 is CASSAPASGGAGGELFF. CDR3 sequence (DNA): TGTGCCAGCAGCGCGCCCGCTAGCGGGGGGGCCGGCGGGGAGCTGTTTTTT.

V is TRBV6-5 and J is TRBJ2-7, with TRBD1 as a possible D gene (6 bases). The germline V gene encodes CDR1 MNHEY and CDR2 SVGAGI. V lost 6 bases, J lost 6 bases, and 21 bases lay in between. The CDR3 consists of 15 residues. The chain's CDR3 is CASRRPVTGLGEQYF. The CDR3 DNA reads TGTGCCAGCAGACGTCCCGTTACAGGGTTGGGCGAGCAGTACTTC.

The rearrangement links TRBV6-5 to TRBJ1-4; TRBD1 aligns across 11 bases. Germline trimming cut 5 bases from V and 8 bases from J; bases unmatched to any gene: 7. Germline values: CDR1 MNHEY, CDR2 SVGAGI. There are 15 residues in the CDR3. CDR3 region: CASSAGTGGGEKLFF. CDR3 bases: TGTGCCAGCAGTGCCGGGACAGGGGGAGGCGAAAAACTGTTTTTT.

The V gene is TRBV6-1, the J gene TRBJ1-2; D might be TRBD1 (5 bases). V was trimmed by 10 bases and J by 4 bases, leaving 19 bases between them. Germline V gene lookup returns CDR1 MNHNS and CDR2 SASEGT. This CDR3 has 14 residues. CDR3 coding DNA: TGTGCCACCCCACCGACAGCGGGGGGCTATGGCTACACCTTC. Amino acid sequence: CATPPTAGGYGYTF.

This chain uses TRBV7-3 with TRBJ2-3; 10 positions agree with TRBD1. The CDR3 spans 15 residues. Germline V CDR1 and CDR2: SGHTA, FQGTGA. With V trimmed by 4 bases and J by 5 bases, 6 bases remained unmatched. CDR3 amino acids: CASSSGQGWLDTQYF. The CDR3 DNA sequence: TGTGCCAGCAGCTCGGGACAGGGGTGGTTAGATACGCAGTATTTT. Using reference TRBV7-3 and TRBJ2-3 for the parts outside the CDR3, the full variable domain is GAGVSQTPSNKVTEKGKYVELRCDPISGHTALYWYRQSLGQGPEFLIYFQGTGAADDSGLPNDRFFAVRPEGSVSTLKIQRTERGDSAVYLCASSSGQGWLDTQYFGPGTRLTVL.

The genes are TRBV5-1 and TRBJ1-4; 9 nucleotides align to TRBD1. This CDR3 spans 16 amino acids. The ends lost 7 bases at V and 3 bases at J; junction bases unmatched: 10. Per germline, CDR1 SGHRS and CDR2 YFSETQ. The CDR3 DNA is TGCGCCAGCCATAGTGGACAGGGGATATCTAATGAAAAACTGTTTTTT. It is translated as CASHSGQGISNEKLFF.

The rearrangement uses TRBV6-6 and TRBJ2-7; 11 bases are a match to TRBD2. This CDR3 is 16 amino acids long. Germline CDR1 is MNHNY and CDR2 is SVGAGI (reference sequence). V was pared by 6 bases and J by 6 bases, with 13 bases of the junction left unmatched. The CDR3 DNA reads as TGTGCCAGCAGGCGTATGACTTCTAGCGGGGGGAGCGAGCAGTACTTC. This encodes CASRRMTSSGGSEQYF.

V usage is TRBV28 and J usage is TRBJ1-3; D unresolved. Trimming removed 5 bases at V and 1 base at J, with 9 bases between. Germline CDR1 MDHEN, CDR2 SYDVKM. The CDR3 totals 14 residues. CDR3 DNA sequence: TGTGCCAGCAGTAAACAAGATTCTGGAAACACCATATATTTT. Translation gives CASSKQDSGNTIYF.

The rearrangement links TRBV5-8 to TRBJ2-3; TRBD1 matches at 11 bases. CDR3 length: 15 residues. Trimming cost V 4 bases and J 3 bases; bases outside gene matches: 4. The germline CDR1 and CDR2 sequences are SGHTS and YDEGEE. CDR3 coding DNA: TGTGCCAGCAGCCCGGGACAGGGGGAGACAGATACGCAGTATTTT. It codes for CASSPGQGETDTQYF.

This clone appeared a few times. The chain uses TRBV10-3 and TRBJ1-4; D unresolved. Trimming pared 0 bases from V and 10 bases from J, leaving 15 bases between. Germline values: CDR1 ENHRY, CDR2 SYGVKD. This CDR3 is built from 15 residues. DNA of the CDR3: TGTGCCATCAGTGAGTCGGCGGATCTTGGCGGAAAACTGTTTTTT. It encodes CAISESADLGGKLFF.

The rearrangement joins TRBV28 to TRBJ1-2; a weak D match, TRBD1 (5 bases). This CDR3 spans 16 amino acids. The germline gives CDR1 MDHEN, CDR2 SYDVKM. V lost 2 bases to trimming and J lost 4 bases, with 17 bases between them. Here the CDR3 DNA reads TGTGCCAGCAGTTTAGCCTCCGGTGGGGCCCGCTATGGCTACACCTTC. Translation: CASSLASGGARYGYTF.

This clone was detected only a few times. The chain recombines TRBV10-3 with TRBJ1-6; TRBD1 matches 9 bases. The J segment lost 0 bases and the V segment lost 0 bases, leaving 12 bases of the junction unmatched. Germline loops: CDR1 ENHRY, CDR2 SYGVKD. The CDR3 runs to 21 residues. In nucleotides, the CDR3 is TGTGCCATCAGTGAGTCGGGGACAGGGCAAACTGAAAACTCCTATAATTCACCCCTCCACTTT. It is translated as CAISESGTGQTENSYNSPLHF.

The chain uses TRBV5-6 and TRBJ1-2, with TRBD1 matching 9 bases. Trimming took 5 bases from V and 8 from J; bases not matched to a gene: 4. This CDR3 spans 12 amino acids. Germline V gene lookup returns CDR1 SGHDT and CDR2 YYEEEE. CDR3 DNA: TGTGCCAGCAGGCGGACAGGGGACGGCTACACCTTC. It is translated as CASRRTGDGYTF.

The V call is TRBV9, the J call TRBJ2-2; 8 bases align to TRBD2. The CDR3 length is 17 residues. The V and J ends lost 0 bases and 4 bases, in that order; junction bases with no gene match: 8. The germline gives CDR1 SGDLS, CDR2 YYNGEE. The chain's CDR3 is CASSVVGSGGSTGELFF. DNA for the CDR3: TGTGCCAGCAGCGTAGTGGGAAGCGGGGGCTCCACCGGGGAGCTGTTTTTT. The entire variable domain, with the rest obtained from reference TRBV9 and TRBJ2-2, is as follows: DSGVTQTPKHLITATGQRVTLRCSPRSGDLSVYWYQQSLDQGLQFLIQYYNGEERAKGNILERFSAQQFPDLHSELNLSSLELGDSALYFCASSVVGSGGSTGELFFGEGSRLTVL.

This clone was seen a handful of times. This chain connects TRBV7-9 to TRBJ2-3; TRBD2 agrees at 12 bases. Germline V gene data show CDR1 as SEHNR and CDR2 as FQNEAQ (reference sequence). J was trimmed by 2 bases and V by 4 bases; bases with no gene match: 7. The CDR3 has 17 amino acids. CDR3: CASSSSGLAGITDTQYF. CDR3 nucleotide sequence: TGTGCCAGCAGCTCCTCAGGACTAGCGGGGATCACAGATACGCAGTATTTT.

This clone was observed a few times. The chain combines TRBV7-3 with TRBJ2-3; 8 positions agree with TRBD2. From germline, CDR1 is SGHTA and CDR2 FQGTGA. The V and J ends lost 4 bases and 0 bases, in that order; junction bases with no gene match: 3. The CDR3 spans 15 residues. The CDR3 sequence is CASSSSGSSTDTQYF. CDR3 coding DNA: TGTGCCAGCAGCTCAAGCGGGAGTAGCACAGATACGCAGTATTTT.

The chain uses TRBV25-1 and TRBJ2-6; D is possibly TRBD1 (6 bases). Germline V gives CDR1 MGHDK, CDR2 SYGVNS. There are 17 residues in the CDR3. Trimming pared 7 bases from V and 0 bases from J, leaving 16 bases between. Here the CDR3 reads CASTPGVISSGANVLTF. DNA for the CDR3: TGTGCCAGCACCCCAGGGGTTATATCCTCTGGGGCCAACGTCCTGACTTTC.

The chain links TRBV7-2 to TRBJ2-3, with 9 nucleotides matching TRBD2. Trimming cost V 5 bases and J 2 bases; bases outside gene matches: 5. Germline lookup yields CDR1 SGHTA and CDR2 FQGNSA. The CDR3 loop spans 15 amino acids. As DNA, the CDR3 is TGTGCCAGCAGCCTTAGCGGGGGTTCCACAGATACGCAGTATTTT. Its protein product is CASSLSGGSTDTQYF.

This chain uses TRBV6-5 with TRBJ2-1; TRBD2 aligns across 10 bases. Per germline, CDR1 MNHEY and CDR2 SVGAGI. V lost 8 bases and J lost 8; bases outside the gene matches: 12. The CDR3 sequence is 15 residues long. CDR3 in amino acids: CASGSERGGVDEQFF. CDR3 nucleotide sequence: TGTGCCAGCGGCTCCGAGCGGGGGGGCGTCGATGAGCAGTTCTTC.

The chain carries TRBV28 and TRBJ1-5; possibly TRBD1 for D (5 bases). Per germline, CDR1 MDHEN and CDR2 SYDVKM. The CDR3 is 15 residues long. The V gene lost 5 bases and the J gene lost 4 bases, with 15 bases spanning the gap. The CDR3 DNA reads TGTGCCAGCAGTCGAAAGACGGGGGGAAATCAGCCCCAGCATTTT. Its translation is CASSRKTGGNQPQHF. The whole variable domain, remainder taken from reference TRBV28 and TRBJ1-5, is DVKVTQSSRYLVKRTGEKVFLECVQDMDHENMFWYRQDPGLGLRLIYFSYDVKMKEKGDIPEGYSVSREKKERFSLILESASTNQTSMYLCASSRKTGGNQPQHFGDGTRLSIL.

V gene TRBV2 combines with J gene TRBJ2-5; D remains ambiguous. Per the germline V gene, CDR1 is SNHLY and CDR2 is FYNNEI. This CDR3 region has 15 residues. Trimming shortened V by 0 bases and J by 5 bases, and 13 bases separated the two germline ends. The CDR3 nucleotides are TGTGCCAGCAGTGAAGCACCCGTCCCCGCGGAGACCCAGTACTTC. Translated: CASSEAPVPAETQYF. The whole variable domain, remainder taken from reference TRBV2 and TRBJ2-5, is EPEVTQTPSHQVTQMGQEVILRCVPISNHLYFYWYRQILGQKVEFLVSFYNNEISEKSEIFDDQFSVERPDGSNFTLKIRSTKLEDSAMYFCASSEAPVPAETQYFGPGTRLLVL.

The chain has TRBV28 and TRBJ1-2; the match to TRBD1 covers 10 bases. This CDR3 has 16 residues. With V trimmed by 3 bases and J by 2 bases, 6 bases remained unmatched. The germline V gene has CDR1 MDHEN and CDR2 SYDVKM. The CDR3 here is CASSLPSGQGNYGYTF. Here the CDR3 DNA reads TGTGCCAGCAGTTTGCCCTCGGGACAGGGGAACTATGGCTACACCTTC.

The rearrangement links TRBV5-1 to TRBJ2-2; 12 nucleotides align to TRBD2. CDR1 SGHRS and CDR2 YFSETQ come from the germline V gene. The CDR3 contains 20 residues. The junction had 11 bases not matched to a gene; V was cut back by 0 bases and J by 2 bases. The CDR3 nucleotides read TGCGCCAGCAGCTTGGCCCCGACTAGCGGGGGAAATTTTAACACCGGGGAGCTGTTTTTT. Its translation is CASSLAPTSGGNFNTGELFF.

The rearrangement joins TRBV4-3 to TRBJ1-6; possible D gene TRBD1, 6 bases. Germline values: CDR1 LGHNA, CDR2 YSLEER. The CDR3 is 13 residues long. V lost 5 bases and J lost 10, with 12 bases in between. CDR3 residues: CASSSPGESPLHF. The CDR3 DNA is TGCGCCAGCAGCTCCCCAGGGGAATCACCCCTCCACTTT.

The rearrangement uses TRBV6-1 and TRBJ1-5; 9 bases match TRBD1. The CDR3 contains 14 residues. Germline assignment: CDR1 MNHNS and CDR2 SASEGT. V gave up 7 bases and J gave up 3 bases; unmatched junction bases: 4. The CDR3 is CASTRTGDNQPQHF. CDR3 nucleotides: TGTGCCAGCACCAGGACAGGGGACAATCAGCCCCAGCATTTT.